These T cell receptor beta chains were read from a single sample in a study of cytomegalovirus exposure and HLA in healthy donors. Here immunoSEQ multiplex PCR was the method, and the copy in TCRdb shows in-frame clones only, minus some. The sample has 90,000 to 120,000 clones; around 80% are singletons. Sample: PBMCs. Source of these receptors: a middle-aged woman in good health and CMV-seronegative. Both conserved end residues are trimmed from each CDR3. The D gene is left open where the match is weak.

>TRBV19|TRBD1|TRBJ1-2
ASSTDRANYGYT
>TRBV27|NA|TRBJ2-7
ASSFGAAPYEQY
>TRBV4-3|TRBD1|TRBJ1-2
ASSQVRQGNYGYT
>TRBV7-2|NA|TRBJ1-1
ASSQLGGNTEAF
>TRBV2|NA|TRBJ2-7
ASTGQGSSYEQY
>TRBV29-1|TRBD2|TRBJ2-1
SVPTSGRDDNEQF
>TRBV18|TRBD2|TRBJ2-1
ASSPRGTSGRGEQF
>TRBV5-1|TRBD1|TRBJ1-2
ASSQRAGTANYGYT
>TRBV28|NA|TRBJ2-7
ASSPYNYYEQY
>TRBV15|NA|TRBJ2-1
ATSTGYNEQF
>TRBV19|TRBD1|TRBJ1-1
ASGIVGGEGTEAF
>TRBV4-1|TRBD1|TRBJ1-1
ASSRTGGTEGTEAF
>TRBV11-2|NA|TRBJ2-7
ASSLDLQTSYEQY
>TRBV20-1|NA|TRBJ1-1
SAEMVRAAF
>TRBV6-1|NA|TRBJ2-1
ASKDRSYYNEQF
>TRBV7-8|NA|TRBJ1-5
ASSLDNNQPQH
>TRBV5-6|NA|TRBJ1-5
ASSLRGYGNQPQH
>TRBV5-5|NA|TRBJ1-3
ASSFGEHGNTIY
>TRBV11-3|NA|TRBJ2-3
ASSLVGGNAGMDTQY
>TRBV7-8|TRBD2|TRBJ2-1
ASSTWTSRDEQF
>TRBV19|TRBD2|TRBJ2-6
ASSIGTSLRGANVLT
>TRBV6-5|TRBD1|TRBJ2-1
ASSDGQGAGEQF
>TRBV20-1|TRBD1|TRBJ1-2
SAYGQGGYT
>TRBV6-5|NA|TRBJ1-4
ASSSRGTNEKLF
>TRBV5-1|TRBD2|TRBJ2-3
ASSLGASGTTDTQY